The next 24 T cell receptor beta chains were all read from a single sample in a study of T cell responses to AZD1222 COVID-19 vaccine. TCRdb keeps only in-frame clones here, not all; method: immunoSEQ multiplex PCR. In the table there are 120,000 or so clones, approximately 90% of which are singletons. Sequenced material: peripheral blood, taken on day 0 of AZD1222 vaccination. All receptors come from an adult in good health.

CDR3 in amino acids: CASSSPLGNEQFF. The CDR3 coding sequence is TGTGCCAGCAGCTCTCCATTGGGGAATGAGCAGTTCTTC. The V call is TRBV9, the J call TRBJ2-1; no clear D gene. V shed 4 bases and J shed 7 bases, with 12 bases lying between them. The CDR3 covers 13 residues. The V gene's germline CDR1 is SGDLS and CDR2 YYNGEE.

This clone appeared once. V gene TRBV6-5 combines with J gene TRBJ1-4; weak D call: TRBD1 (5 bases). The germline V and J ends were trimmed by 8 bases and 2 bases, with 12 bases remaining between them. Germline V CDR1 and CDR2: MNHEY, SVGAGI. The CDR3 is made up of 14 amino acids. CDR3 protein: CASLVRGTNEKLFF. For the CDR3, the DNA is TGTGCCAGCTTAGTCCGGGGGACTAATGAAAAACTGTTTTTT.

The rearrangement joins TRBV11-2 to TRBJ2-7; D may be TRBD1 (6 bases). V was pared by 2 bases and J by 0 bases, with 8 bases between. Germline CDR1 is SGHAT and CDR2 is FQNNGV. The CDR3 is 14 amino acids. The DNA for the CDR3 is TGTGCCAGCAGCTTACGGGACACCTCCTACGAGCAGTACTTC. This codes for CASSLRDTSYEQYF.

This chain connects TRBV2 to TRBJ2-2, with 13 bases matching TRBD2. Looked up from germline, CDR1 is SNHLY and CDR2 is FYNNEI. This CDR3 is 17 amino acids long. With V trimmed by 6 bases and J by 1 base, 5 bases remained unmatched. The DNA of the CDR3 is TGTGCCAGCAGCGATAGGACTAGCGGGAGGAACACCGGGGAGCTGTTTTTT. Residues: CASSDRTSGRNTGELFF.

The chain couples TRBV2 to TRBJ1-1; D is ambiguous. This CDR3 contains 11 residues. Trimming took off 4 bases at V and 11 bases at J, with 11 bases between the two ends. Germline CDR1 is SNHLY and CDR2 is FYNNEI. The CDR3 reads CASSVGPSAFF. CDR3 coding DNA: TGTGCCAGCAGTGTTGGGCCTTCGGCTTTCTTT.

This chain links TRBV2 with TRBJ1-2, with D hard to call. V was trimmed by 4 bases and J by 0 bases, leaving 6 bases between them. The CDR3 contains 13 residues. Germline CDR1 reads SNHLY; CDR2 reads FYNNEI. CDR3: CASSAGSNYGYTF. DNA for the CDR3: TGTGCCAGCAGTGCCGGATCTAACTATGGCTACACCTTC.

The chain has TRBV2 and TRBJ2-3; D is possibly TRBD2 (7 bases). Trimming pared 10 bases from V and 3 bases from J, leaving 20 bases between. Germline V gene data show CDR1 as SNHLY and CDR2 as FYNNEI. This CDR3 is built from 15 residues. The DNA for the CDR3 is TGTGCCACGACCGGGCCGAGGGGGGGAACAGATACGCAGTATTTT. Protein product: CATTGPRGGTDTQYF.

The J gene is TRBJ2-1, the V gene TRBV19; the D gene is possibly TRBD1 (5 bases). Germline V gene sequence: CDR1 LNHDA, CDR2 SQIVND (reference sequence). Trimming shortened V by 11 bases and J by 6 bases, and 20 bases separated the two germline ends. The CDR3 is 14 residues long. CDR3: CAAAGSQAVNEQFF. CDR3 DNA sequence: TGTGCCGCCGCAGGGTCCCAGGCGGTCAATGAGCAGTTCTTC.

CDR3 coding DNA: TGTGCCATCAGTGCGGCTAGCGGCCATGATACGCAGTATTTT. It codes for CAISAASGHDTQYF. The gene calls are TRBV10-3 and TRBJ2-3; TRBD2 matches 7 bases. The CDR3 totals 14 residues. J lost 6 bases, V lost 4 bases, and 7 bases had no gene match. Germline V lookup: CDR1 ENHRY, CDR2 SYGVKD.

V and J are TRBV11-3 and TRBJ2-1; TRBD2 matches at 9 bases. The CDR3 runs to 15 residues. The V gene's germline CDR1 is SGHNT and CDR2 YENEEA. Germline trimming cut 5 bases from V and 4 bases from J; bases unmatched to any gene: 6. The CDR3 DNA follows: TGTGCCAGCAGCCCCCGACTAGCGGCATACAATGAGCAGTTCTTC. This encodes CASSPRLAAYNEQFF. The variable domain in full, with the rest retrieved from reference TRBV11-3 and TRBJ2-1, is EAGVVQSPRYKIIEKKQPVAFWCNPISGHNTLYWYLQNLGQGPELLIRYENEEAVDDSQLPKDRFSAERLKGVDSTLKIQPAELGDSAVYLCASSPRLAAYNEQFFGPGTRLTVL.

CDR3 coding DNA: TGTGCCAGCAGCACCGCGGGCAATCAGCCCCAGCATTTT. Amino acids: CASSTAGNQPQHF. V usage is TRBV7-2 and J usage is TRBJ1-5; D is unresolved. The germline V gene has CDR1 SGHTA and CDR2 FQGNSA. This CDR3 is 13 amino acids long. The V end was cut by 5 bases, the J end by 2 bases, with 7 bases between.

The rearrangement uses TRBV27 and TRBJ2-7; 10 nucleotides line up with TRBD1. With V trimmed by 5 bases and J by 0 bases, 7 bases remained unmatched. Germline V gives CDR1 MNHEY, CDR2 SMNVEV (reference sequence). The CDR3 consists of 16 residues. The CDR3 spells CASSKTGGLSSYEQYF. CDR3 DNA: TGTGCCAGCAGTAAGACAGGGGGCCTTAGCTCCTACGAGCAGTACTTC.

The V call is TRBV19, the J call TRBJ1-5; 10 positions agree with TRBD1. This CDR3 region has 15 residues. V was pared by 5 bases and J by 4 bases, with 5 bases of the junction left unmatched. Germline values: CDR1 LNHDA, CDR2 SQIVND (reference sequence). The CDR3 bases are TGTGCCAGTAGTCGGGACAGGGGAAGGAATCAGCCCCAGCATTTT. Translated, it gives CASSRDRGRNQPQHF. The variable domain in full, with the rest retrieved from reference TRBV19 and TRBJ1-5, is DGGITQSPKYLFRKEGQNVTLSCEQNLNHDAMYWYRQDPGQGLRLIYYSQIVNDFQKGDIAEGYSVSREKKESFPLTVTSAQKNPTAFYLCASSRDRGRNQPQHFGDGTRLSIL.

The chain carries TRBV29-1 and TRBJ1-5; perhaps TRBD1 as D (6 bases). Germline lookup yields CDR1 SQVTM and CDR2 ANQGSEA. The CDR3 has 16 residues. Deletions cut 6 bases from V and 5 bases from J, with 23 bases between. CDR3 loop: CSVAITPGVGDQPQHF. The CDR3 DNA reads as TGCAGCGTCGCTATTACGCCAGGGGTGGGGGATCAGCCCCAGCATTTT.

The chain couples TRBV19 to TRBJ2-7; possibly TRBD2 for D (5 bases). In germline, CDR1 is LNHDA, CDR2 SQIVND (reference sequence). Trimming left V 6 bases short and J 3 bases short, with 12 bases between. The CDR3 runs 13 residues. CDR3 residues: CASSHRAGYEQYF. CDR3 DNA sequence: TGTGCCAGTAGCCATCGTGCGGGCTACGAGCAGTACTTC.

By proportion, this clone is medium-sized. V usage is TRBV4-2 and J usage is TRBJ2-7; D uncertain. Germline V gives CDR1 LGHNA, CDR2 YNFKEQ. Trimming stripped 1 base from V and 0 bases from J, with 7 bases between. The CDR3 consists of 14 residues. CDR3 loop: CASSQGGASYEQYF. The CDR3 region has the DNA TGTGCCAGCAGCCAAGGAGGAGCCTCCTACGAGCAGTACTTC.

The gene calls are TRBV19 and TRBJ1-6; D possibly corresponds to TRBD1 (5 bases). The germline V and J ends were trimmed by 6 bases and 10 bases, with 13 bases remaining between them. The CDR3 has 13 amino acids. Germline values: CDR1 LNHDA, CDR2 SQIVND (reference sequence). CDR3 sequence reads: CASRNDRVSPLHF. CDR3 in DNA: TGTGCCAGTAGAAACGACAGAGTCTCACCCCTCCACTTT. Based on the CDR3 plus reference TRBV19 and TRBJ1-6, the full variable domain is DGGITQSPKYLFRKEGQNVTLSCEQNLNHDAMYWYRQDPGQGLRLIYYSQIVNDFQKGDIAEGYSVSREKKESFPLTVTSAQKNPTAFYLCASRNDRVSPLHFGNGTRLTVT.

CDR3 DNA sequence: TGTGCCAGCAGCTCCGGGACTAGCGGGAGAATCTTTAATGAGCAGTTCTTC. It encodes CASSSGTSGRIFNEQFF. The J gene is TRBJ2-1, the V gene TRBV7-3; TRBD2 matches at 14 bases. Unmatched junction bases numbered 9, after V lost 4 bases and J lost 7 bases. Germline assignment: CDR1 SGHTA and CDR2 FQGTGA. The CDR3 totals 17 residues.

The J gene is TRBJ2-2, the V gene TRBV7-8; D unclear. The V and J ends lost 5 bases and 5 bases respectively, with 15 bases between them. Looked up from germline, CDR1 is SGHVS and CDR2 is FQNEAQ. The CDR3 is made up of 15 amino acids. The CDR3 nucleotides read TGTGCCAGCAGCCGAGTTCGGGTGCTTACCGGGGAGCTGTTTTTT. Translated: CASSRVRVLTGELFF.

V gene TRBV10-2 combines with J gene TRBJ1-2; the match to TRBD1 covers 8 bases. CDR3 length equals 15 residues. V was pared by 6 bases and J by 0 bases, with 6 bases of the junction left unmatched. Germline V gene sequence: CDR1 WSHSY, CDR2 SAAADI. The CDR3 is CASRATGGPNYGYTF. The DNA of the CDR3 is TGCGCCAGCAGGGCTACAGGGGGGCCTAACTATGGCTACACCTTC.

CDR3 in DNA: TGTGCCACCAGTGATTTCAGGGGTAGGCAGTACTTC. It encodes CATSDFRGRQYF. The chain uses TRBV24-1 and TRBJ2-7, with D possibly matching TRBD1 (6 bases). V was pared by 1 base and J by 9 bases, with 9 bases between. Looked up from germline, CDR1 is KGHDR and CDR2 is SFDVKD. The CDR3 sequence is 12 residues long.

The chain carries TRBV29-1 and TRBJ1-1; D may be TRBD1 (6 bases). Per germline, CDR1 SQVTM and CDR2 ANQGSEA. V shed 4 bases and J shed 4 bases, with 10 bases lying between them. CDR3 length equals 12 residues. The CDR3, as DNA: TGCAGCGTTGGGACAGTGGGCACTGAAGCTTTCTTT. This gives the protein CSVGTVGTEAFF.

V gene TRBV7-9 combines with J gene TRBJ1-2; D is unresolved. This CDR3 contains 13 residues. From germline, CDR1 is SEHNR and CDR2 FQNEAQ (reference sequence). Trimming took off 2 bases at V and 3 bases at J, with 7 bases between the two ends. The CDR3 DNA follows: TGTGCCAGCAGCTTATCGAACCACTATGGCTACACCTTC. This gives the protein CASSLSNHYGYTF. Drawing the rest from reference TRBV7-9 and TRBJ1-2, the complete variable domain is DTGVSQNPRHKITKRGQNVTFRCDPISEHNRLYWYRQTLGQGPEFLTYFQNEAQLEKSRLLSDRFSAERPKGSFSTLEIQRTEQGDSAMYLCASSLSNHYGYTFGSGTRLTVV.

This clone was detected only a few times. The gene calls are TRBV12-5 and TRBJ2-3; 14 bases align to TRBD2. From germline, CDR1 is LGHNT and CDR2 FRNRAP. This CDR3 is built from 16 residues. With V trimmed by 1 base and J by 9 bases, 6 bases remained unmatched. CDR3 coding DNA: TGTGCTAGTGGTTTGGGGTTGGGACTAGCGGGAGACACGCAGTATTTT. This sequence encodes CASGLGLGLAGDTQYF.